Following are 9 T cell receptor beta chains from one sample sequenced in a study of cytomegalovirus exposure and HLA in healthy donors. The primer mix had 60 Vbeta and 13 Jbeta primers. Some clones are missing from TCRdb's copy, which holds only in-frame ones; the method was immunoSEQ multiplex PCR. The sample has 55,000 to 70,000 clones, 75% to 90% seen once; the top ten hold 1.5% to 2%. The sequencing input was PBMCs. The source of these receptors is a woman aged 25 to 39 in good health and CMV-seronegative.

This clone was counted a single time. The chain is built from TRBV28 and TRBJ1-1; the D gene is possibly TRBD1 (6 bases). Trimming took 2 bases from V and 5 from J, leaving 15 bases between them. The CDR3 contains 15 residues. Germline V gene data show CDR1 as MDHEN and CDR2 as SYDVKM. CDR3 amino acids: CASSLLLGAKTEAFF. The CDR3 region has the DNA TGTGCCAGCAGTTTACTGCTGGGGGCAAAGACTGAAGCTTTCTTT.

V and J are TRBV6-5 and TRBJ1-1, with no clear D. Per germline, CDR1 MNHEY and CDR2 SVGAGI. This CDR3 comprises 11 residues. V lost 6 bases, J lost 7 bases, and 9 bases lay in between. This CDR3 is CASRLALEAFF. For the CDR3, the DNA is TGTGCCAGCAGGTTAGCACTTGAAGCTTTCTTT.

The chain carries TRBV5-7 and TRBJ2-7; 10 nucleotides match TRBD1. TRBV5-7 is given ORF status, its function remaining uncertain. CDR3 length: 14 amino acids. With 0 bases clipped from V and 4 bases from J, the junction kept 1 base outside the gene matches. CDR3 sequence reads: CASSLGQGAYEQYF. Here the CDR3 DNA reads TGTGCCAGCAGCTTGGGACAGGGGGCTTACGAGCAGTACTTC.

CDR3 sequence reads: CASSIVGAGPSSGANVLTF. As DNA, the CDR3 is TGTGCCAGTAGTATAGTTGGGGCAGGACCGTCCTCTGGGGCCAACGTCCTGACTTTC. The J gene is TRBJ2-6, the V gene TRBV19, with a possible D match to TRBD1 (5 bases). Germline CDR1 and CDR2: LNHDA and SQIVND (reference sequence). The CDR3 consists of 19 residues. Trimming cost V 1 base and J 0 bases, with 16 bases left between them. Filled out from reference TRBV19 and TRBJ2-6, the complete variable domain reads DGGITQSPKYLFRKEGQNVTLSCEQNLNHDAMYWYRQDPGQGLRLIYYSQIVNDFQKGDIAEGYSVSREKKESFPLTVTSAQKNPTAFYLCASSIVGAGPSSGANVLTFGAGSRLTVL.

V is TRBV5-4 and J is TRBJ1-2, with D unresolved. With 3 bases removed from V and 7 bases from J, the gap between germline ends came to 7 bases. Germline V gene sequence: CDR1 SGHNT, CDR2 YYREEE (reference sequence). The CDR3 consists of 11 residues. CDR3 loop: CASSSYGGYTF. DNA for the CDR3: TGTGCCAGCAGCTCCTACGGTGGCTACACCTTC. Supplemented by reference TRBV5-4 and TRBJ1-2, the full variable domain reads ETGVTQSPTHLIKTRGQQVTLRCSSQSGHNTVSWYQQALGQGPQFIFQYYREEENGRGNFPPRFSGLQFPNYSSELNVNALELDDSALYLCASSSYGGYTFGSGTRLTVV.

The CDR3 is CASSSPDQPQHF. The CDR3 coding sequence is TGTGCCAGCAGTTCCCCGGATCAGCCCCAGCATTTT. The chain combines TRBV27 with TRBJ1-5, with D unclear. Germline V gives CDR1 MNHEY, CDR2 SMNVEV (reference sequence). The V end was cut by 4 bases, the J end by 5 bases, with 6 bases between. This CDR3 region has 12 residues.

The genes are TRBV19 and TRBJ2-7; TRBD2 aligns across 7 bases. There are 11 residues in the CDR3. The trim removed 9 bases at V and 10 bases at J, leaving 9 bases unmatched. From germline, CDR1 is LNHDA and CDR2 SQIVND (reference sequence). CDR3 amino acids: CASGGWGGQYF. Written as DNA, the CDR3 is TGTGCCAGCGGGGGGTGGGGCGGACAGTACTTC.

V gene TRBV7-5 combines with J gene TRBJ1-5. TRBV7-5 is listed as a pseudogene. The CDR3 is 13 residues long. CDR3 loop: CVRSPDAGQPQHF. The CDR3, as DNA: TGTGTCAGAAGCCCTGATGCGGGTCAGCCCCAGCATTTT.

This clone was counted between two and nine times. The gene calls are TRBV7-3 and TRBJ2-1, with 9 bases identical to TRBD2. J lost 5 bases, V lost 5 bases, and 7 bases had no gene match. Germline CDR1 reads SGHTA; CDR2 reads FQGTGA. This CDR3 contains 15 residues. Written as DNA, the CDR3 is TGTGCCAGCAGCCTCGGGACTAGCCCACACAATGAGCAGTTCTTC. Translation: CASSLGTSPHNEQFF.